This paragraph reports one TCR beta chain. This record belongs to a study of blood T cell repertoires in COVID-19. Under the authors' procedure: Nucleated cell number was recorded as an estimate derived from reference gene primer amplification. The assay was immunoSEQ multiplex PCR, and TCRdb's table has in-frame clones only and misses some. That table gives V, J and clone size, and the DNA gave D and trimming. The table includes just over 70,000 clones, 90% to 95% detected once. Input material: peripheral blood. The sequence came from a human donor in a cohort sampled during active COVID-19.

The CDR3 region is CATGETGNYGYTF. The CDR3 DNA sequence: TGTGCCACTGGGGAGACAGGGAACTATGGCTACACCTTC. J is TRBJ1-2 and V is TRBV24-1; 7 nucleotides line up with TRBD1. V was pared by 10 bases and J by 2 bases, with 6 bases of the junction left unmatched. This CDR3 has 13 amino acids. CDR1 and CDR2 (germline): KGHDR, SFDVKD.